This section outlines one TCR beta chain sequence together with its context. V trimming: 6 bases; J trimming: 3 bases; junction bases outside the gene matches: 7. CDR1 and CDR2 (germline): ENHRY, SYGVKD. The length of the CDR3 is 15 residues. These data come from a study of naive and memory T cell subsets. Two oligonucleotides, mixed equimolar, formed the beta constant-region primer covering TRBC1 and TRBC2. TCRdb used MiXCR to reprocess the UMI-ligation and nested PCR reads, holding one entry per CDR3 protein. The sample shows 150,000 or so distinct CDR3 sequences, over 15% of them seen only once. Material for sequencing was naive CD4+ T cells from blood. This sequence was found in a human donor in good health. The chain uses TRBV10-3 and TRBJ2-7, with 11 bases identical to TRBD2. Here the CDR3 DNA reads TGTGCCATCAGGGGTAGCGGGAGGGAGTACTACGAGCAGTACTTC. Translation: CAIRGSGREYYEQYF.